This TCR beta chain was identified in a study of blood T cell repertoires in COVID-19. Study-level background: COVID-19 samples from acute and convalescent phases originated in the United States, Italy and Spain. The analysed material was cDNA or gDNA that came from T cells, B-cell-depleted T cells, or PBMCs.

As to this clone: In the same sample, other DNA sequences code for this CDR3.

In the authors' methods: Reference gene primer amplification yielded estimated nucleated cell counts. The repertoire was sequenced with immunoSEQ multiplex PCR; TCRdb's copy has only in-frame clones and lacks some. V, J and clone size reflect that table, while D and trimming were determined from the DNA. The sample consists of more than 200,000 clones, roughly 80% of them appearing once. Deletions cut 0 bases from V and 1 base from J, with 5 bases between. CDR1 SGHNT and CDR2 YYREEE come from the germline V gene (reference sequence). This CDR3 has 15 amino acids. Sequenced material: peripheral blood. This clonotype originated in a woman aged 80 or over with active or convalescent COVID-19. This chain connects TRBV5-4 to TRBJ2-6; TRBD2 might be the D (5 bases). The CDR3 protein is CASSLGGSGANVLTF. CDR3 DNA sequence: TGTGCCAGCAGCTTGGGAGGGTCTGGGGCCAACGTCCTGACTTTC.